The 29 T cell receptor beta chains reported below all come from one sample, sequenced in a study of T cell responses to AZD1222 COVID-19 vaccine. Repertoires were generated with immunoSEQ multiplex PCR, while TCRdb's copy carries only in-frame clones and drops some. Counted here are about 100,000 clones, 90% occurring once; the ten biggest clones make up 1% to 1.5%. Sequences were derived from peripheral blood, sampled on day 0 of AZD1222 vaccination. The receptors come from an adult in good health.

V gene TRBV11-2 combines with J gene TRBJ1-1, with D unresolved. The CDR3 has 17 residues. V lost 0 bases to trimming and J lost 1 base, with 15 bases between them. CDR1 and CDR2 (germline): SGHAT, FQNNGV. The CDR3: CASSLDGVWGSNTEAFF. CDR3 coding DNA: TGTGCCAGCAGCTTAGATGGGGTGTGGGGATCGAACACTGAAGCTTTCTTT.

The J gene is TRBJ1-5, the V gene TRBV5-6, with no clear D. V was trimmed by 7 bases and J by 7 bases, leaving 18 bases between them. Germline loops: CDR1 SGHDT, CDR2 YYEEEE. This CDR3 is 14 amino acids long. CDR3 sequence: CASGVKGSLQPQHF. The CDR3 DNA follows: TGTGCCAGCGGGGTAAAGGGATCTTTACAGCCCCAGCATTTT.

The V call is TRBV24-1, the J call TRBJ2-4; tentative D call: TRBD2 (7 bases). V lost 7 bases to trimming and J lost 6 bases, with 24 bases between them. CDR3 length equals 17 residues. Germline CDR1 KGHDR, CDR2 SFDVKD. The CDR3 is CATRLAGAHSCANIQYF. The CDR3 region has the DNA TGTGCCACCAGGCTGGCGGGGGCCCACTCATGTGCAAACATTCAGTACTTC.

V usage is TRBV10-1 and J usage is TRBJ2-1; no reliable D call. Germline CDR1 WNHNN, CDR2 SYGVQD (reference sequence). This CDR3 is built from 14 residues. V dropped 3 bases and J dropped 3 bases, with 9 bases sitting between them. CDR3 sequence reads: CASSEGDIYNEQFF. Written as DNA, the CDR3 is TGCGCCAGCAGTGAAGGAGACATCTACAATGAGCAGTTCTTC.

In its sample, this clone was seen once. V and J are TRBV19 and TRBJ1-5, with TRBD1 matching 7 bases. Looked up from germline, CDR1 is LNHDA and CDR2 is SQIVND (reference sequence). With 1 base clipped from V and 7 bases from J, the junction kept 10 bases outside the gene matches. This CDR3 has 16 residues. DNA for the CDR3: TGTGCCAGTAGTATAGGGAGGGGGCCGGGGATCCAGCCCCAGCATTTT. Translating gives CASSIGRGPGIQPQHF. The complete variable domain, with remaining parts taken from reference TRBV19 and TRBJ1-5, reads DGGITQSPKYLFRKEGQNVTLSCEQNLNHDAMYWYRQDPGQGLRLIYYSQIVNDFQKGDIAEGYSVSREKKESFPLTVTSAQKNPTAFYLCASSIGRGPGIQPQHFGDGTRLSIL.

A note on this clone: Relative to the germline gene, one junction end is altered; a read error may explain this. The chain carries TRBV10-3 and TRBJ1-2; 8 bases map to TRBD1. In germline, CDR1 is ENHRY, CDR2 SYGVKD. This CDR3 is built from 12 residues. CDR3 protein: CAISDSTGTGNF. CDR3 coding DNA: TGTGCCATCAGTGACTCCACCGGGACAGGAAACTTC.

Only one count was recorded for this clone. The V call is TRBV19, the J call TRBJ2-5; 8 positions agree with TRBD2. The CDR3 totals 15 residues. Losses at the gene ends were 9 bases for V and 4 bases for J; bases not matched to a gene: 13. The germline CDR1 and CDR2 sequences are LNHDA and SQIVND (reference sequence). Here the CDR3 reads CASSGLGAGGETQYF. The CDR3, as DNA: TGTGCCAGCTCGGGACTAGGGGCGGGCGGAGAGACCCAGTACTTC.

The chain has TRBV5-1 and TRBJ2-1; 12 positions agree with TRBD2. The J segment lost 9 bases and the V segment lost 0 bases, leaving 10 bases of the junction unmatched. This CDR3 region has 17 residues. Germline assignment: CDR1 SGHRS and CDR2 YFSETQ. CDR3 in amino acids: CASSLALAGGQIGEQFF. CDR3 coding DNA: TGCGCCAGCAGCTTGGCTCTAGCGGGGGGGCAGATTGGTGAGCAGTTCTTC. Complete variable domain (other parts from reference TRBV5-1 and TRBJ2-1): KAGVTQTPRYLIKTRGQQVTLSCSPISGHRSVSWYQQTPGQGLQFLFEYFSETQRNKGNFPGRFSGRQFSNSRSEMNVSTLELGDSALYLCASSLALAGGQIGEQFFGPGTRLTVL.

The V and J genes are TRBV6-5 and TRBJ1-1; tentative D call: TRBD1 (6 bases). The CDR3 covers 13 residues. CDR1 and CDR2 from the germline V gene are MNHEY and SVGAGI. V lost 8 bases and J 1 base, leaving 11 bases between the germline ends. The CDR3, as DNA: TGTGCCAGCTTAAAAGGGGGGAACACTGAAGCTTTCTTT. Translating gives CASLKGGNTEAFF.

Here the CDR3 reads CATSRAKLSSYEQYF. CDR3 nucleotides: TGTGCCACCAGCAGAGCTAAGCTAAGTTCCTACGAGCAGTACTTC. The chain recombines TRBV15 with TRBJ2-7; D gene ambiguous. V was trimmed by 1 base and J by 1 base, leaving 11 bases between them. The CDR3 totals 15 residues. Germline CDR1 is LNHNV and CDR2 is YYDKDF (reference sequence).

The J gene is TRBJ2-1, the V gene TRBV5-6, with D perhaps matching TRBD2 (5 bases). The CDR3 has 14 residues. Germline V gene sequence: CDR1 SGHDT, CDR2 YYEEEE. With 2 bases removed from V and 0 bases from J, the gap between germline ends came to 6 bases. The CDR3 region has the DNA TGTGCCAGCAGCTTCGAGGGCTCCTACAATGAGCAGTTCTTC. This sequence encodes CASSFEGSYNEQFF. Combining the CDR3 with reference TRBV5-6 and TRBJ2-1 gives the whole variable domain DAGVTQSPTHLIKTRGQQVTLRCSPKSGHDTVSWYQQALGQGPQFIFQYYEEEERQRGNFPDRFSGHQFPNYSSELNVNALLLGDSALYLCASSFEGSYNEQFFGPGTRLTVL.

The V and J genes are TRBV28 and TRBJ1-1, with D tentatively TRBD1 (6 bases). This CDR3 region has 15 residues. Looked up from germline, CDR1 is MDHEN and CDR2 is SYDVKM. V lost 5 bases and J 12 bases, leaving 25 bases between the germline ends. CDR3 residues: CASSPHVSGAASTFF. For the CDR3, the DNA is TGTGCCAGCAGTCCGCACGTTTCGGGGGCGGCATCAACTTTCTTT.

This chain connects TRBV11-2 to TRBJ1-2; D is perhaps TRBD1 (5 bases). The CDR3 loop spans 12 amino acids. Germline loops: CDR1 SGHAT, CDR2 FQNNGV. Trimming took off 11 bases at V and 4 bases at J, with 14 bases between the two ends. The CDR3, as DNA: TGTGCCTGCCGGGGGGTTGCCTATGGCTACACCTTC. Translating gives CACRGVAYGYTF.

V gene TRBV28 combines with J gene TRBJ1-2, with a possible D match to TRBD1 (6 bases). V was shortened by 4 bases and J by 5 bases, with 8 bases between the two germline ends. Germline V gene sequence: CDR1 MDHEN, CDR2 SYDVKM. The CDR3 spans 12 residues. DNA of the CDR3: TGTGCCAGCAGTTCCCAGGGGTATGGCTACACCTTC. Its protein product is CASSSQGYGYTF.

The CDR3 loop is CASSFGLSGYGYTF. As DNA, the CDR3 is TGCGCCAGCAGCTTTGGCCTATCCGGGTATGGCTACACCTTC. This chain links TRBV5-1 with TRBJ1-2; unclear D gene. Looked up from germline, CDR1 is SGHRS and CDR2 is YFSETQ. The CDR3 extends over 14 amino acids. The V and J ends lost 2 bases and 5 bases respectively, with 13 bases between them.

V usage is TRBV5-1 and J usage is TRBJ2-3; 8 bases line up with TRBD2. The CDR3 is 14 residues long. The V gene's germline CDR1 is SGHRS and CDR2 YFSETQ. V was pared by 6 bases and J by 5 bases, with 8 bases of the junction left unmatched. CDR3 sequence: CASNPGGALDTQYF. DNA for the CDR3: TGCGCCAGCAACCCCGGGGGGGCTTTAGATACGCAGTATTTT.

The CDR3: CASSPPFTGYAGELFF. The DNA for the CDR3 is TGTGCCAGCTCCCCTCCATTTACAGGGTACGCCGGGGAGCTGTTTTTT. This chain joins TRBV18 and TRBJ2-2, with a tentative D call TRBD1 (6 bases). This CDR3 has 16 residues. The V gene's germline CDR1 is KGHSH and CDR2 LQKENI. Trimming shortened V by 6 bases and J by 6 bases, and 20 bases separated the two germline ends. The full variable domain, completed using reference TRBV18 and TRBJ2-2, is NAGVMQNPRHLVRRRGQEARLRCSPMKGHSHVYWYRQLPEEGLKFMVYLQKENIIDESGMPKERFSAEFPKEGPSILRIQQVVRGDSAAYFCASSPPFTGYAGELFFGEGSRLTVL.

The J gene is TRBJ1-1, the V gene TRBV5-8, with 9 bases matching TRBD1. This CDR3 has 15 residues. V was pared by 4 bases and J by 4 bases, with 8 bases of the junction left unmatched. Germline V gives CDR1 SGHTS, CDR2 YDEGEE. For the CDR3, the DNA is TGTGCCAGCAGCCCGCGCGGGACAGGGTTCACTGAAGCTTTCTTT. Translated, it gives CASSPRGTGFTEAFF.

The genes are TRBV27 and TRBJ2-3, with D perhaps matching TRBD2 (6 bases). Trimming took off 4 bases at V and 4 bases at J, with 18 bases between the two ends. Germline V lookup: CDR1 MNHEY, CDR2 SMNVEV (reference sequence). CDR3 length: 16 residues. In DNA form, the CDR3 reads TGTGCCAGCAGTTCCCCAACGGGGGACGCATCAGATACGCAGTATTTT. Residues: CASSSPTGDASDTQYF.

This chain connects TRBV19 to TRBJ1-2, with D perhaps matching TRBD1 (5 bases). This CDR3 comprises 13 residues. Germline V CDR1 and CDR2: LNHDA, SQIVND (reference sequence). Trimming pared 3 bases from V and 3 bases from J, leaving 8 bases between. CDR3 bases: TGTGCCAGTAGTATGACAGACCACTATGGCTACACCTTC. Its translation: CASSMTDHYGYTF. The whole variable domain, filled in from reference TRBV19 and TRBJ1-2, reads DGGITQSPKYLFRKEGQNVTLSCEQNLNHDAMYWYRQDPGQGLRLIYYSQIVNDFQKGDIAEGYSVSREKKESFPLTVTSAQKNPTAFYLCASSMTDHYGYTFGSGTRLTVV.

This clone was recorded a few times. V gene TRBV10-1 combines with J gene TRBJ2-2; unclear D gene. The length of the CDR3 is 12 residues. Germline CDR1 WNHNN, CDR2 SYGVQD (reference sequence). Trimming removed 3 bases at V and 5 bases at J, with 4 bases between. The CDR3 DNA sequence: TGCGCCAGCAGTGACCGAACCGGGGAGCTGTTTTTT. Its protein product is CASSDRTGELFF.

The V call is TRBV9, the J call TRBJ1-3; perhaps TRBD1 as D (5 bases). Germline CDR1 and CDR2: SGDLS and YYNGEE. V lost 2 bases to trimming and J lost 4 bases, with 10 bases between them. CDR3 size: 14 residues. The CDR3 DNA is TGTGCCAGCAGCGTTGAGGGGAAAGGAAACACCATATATTTT. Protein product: CASSVEGKGNTIYF.

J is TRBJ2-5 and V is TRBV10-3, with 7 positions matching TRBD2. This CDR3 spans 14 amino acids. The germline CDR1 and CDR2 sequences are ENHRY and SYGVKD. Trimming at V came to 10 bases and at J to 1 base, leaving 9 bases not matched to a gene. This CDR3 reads CATGGAGSQETQYF. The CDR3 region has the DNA TGTGCCACAGGCGGAGCGGGGTCCCAAGAGACCCAGTACTTC.

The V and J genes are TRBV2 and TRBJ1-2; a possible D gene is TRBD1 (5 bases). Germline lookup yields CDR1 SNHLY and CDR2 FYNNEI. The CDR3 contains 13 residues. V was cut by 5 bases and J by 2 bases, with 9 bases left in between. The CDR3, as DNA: TGTGCCAGCAGTCGGGACGGCAACTATGGCTACACCTTC. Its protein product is CASSRDGNYGYTF.

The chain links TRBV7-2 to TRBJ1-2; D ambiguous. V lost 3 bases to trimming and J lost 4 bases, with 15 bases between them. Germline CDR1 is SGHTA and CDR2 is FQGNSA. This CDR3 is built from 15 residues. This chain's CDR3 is CASSLVPSSAYGYTF. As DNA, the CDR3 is TGTGCCAGCAGCTTGGTGCCGTCAAGTGCCTATGGCTACACCTTC.

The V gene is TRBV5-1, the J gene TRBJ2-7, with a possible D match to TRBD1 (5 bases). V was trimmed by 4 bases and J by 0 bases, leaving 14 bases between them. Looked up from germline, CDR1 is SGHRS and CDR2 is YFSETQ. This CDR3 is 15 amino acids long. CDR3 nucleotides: TGCGCCAGCAGCCCAGACAGCACCTACTCCTACGAGCAGTACTTC. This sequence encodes CASSPDSTYSYEQYF.

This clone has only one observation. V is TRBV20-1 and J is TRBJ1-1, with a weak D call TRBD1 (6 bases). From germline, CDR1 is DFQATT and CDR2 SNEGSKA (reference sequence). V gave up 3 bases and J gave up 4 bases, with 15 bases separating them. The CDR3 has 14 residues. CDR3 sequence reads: CSASPTGPATEAFF. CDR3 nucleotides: TGCAGTGCTAGTCCAACAGGGCCTGCCACTGAAGCTTTCTTT.

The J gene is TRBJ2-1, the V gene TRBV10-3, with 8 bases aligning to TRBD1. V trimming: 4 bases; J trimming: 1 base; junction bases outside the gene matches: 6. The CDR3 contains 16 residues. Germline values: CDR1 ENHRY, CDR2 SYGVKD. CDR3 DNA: TGTGCCATCAGTGGAGCCGGGACAGGATCCTACAATGAGCAGTTCTTC. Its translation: CAISGAGTGSYNEQFF.

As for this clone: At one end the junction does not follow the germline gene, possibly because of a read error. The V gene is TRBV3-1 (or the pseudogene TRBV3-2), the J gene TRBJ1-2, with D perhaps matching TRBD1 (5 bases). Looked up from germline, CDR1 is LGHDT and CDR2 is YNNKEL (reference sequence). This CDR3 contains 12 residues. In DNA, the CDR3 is TGTGCCAGCAGCCAAGGGCCGGGGGTCCGACTCTTC. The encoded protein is CASSQGPGVRLF.